This passage covers 16 T cell receptor beta chains from one sample sequenced in a study of cytomegalovirus exposure and HLA in healthy donors. A multiplex PCR was run with 60 Vbeta primers and 13 Jbeta primers. This table comes from immunoSEQ multiplex PCR, and its TCRdb copy is limited to in-frame clones, with some not included. Among 100,000 or so clones listed, 84% were seen once. The material sequenced was PBMCs. These receptors were collected from a woman younger than 30 in good health and CMV-seronegative.

The J gene is TRBJ1-6, the V gene TRBV9, with 7 nucleotides matching TRBD1. V lost 1 base to trimming and J lost 5 bases; unmatched junction nucleotides: 6. CDR1 SGDLS and CDR2 YYNGEE come from the germline V gene. The CDR3 extends over 16 amino acids. CDR3 region: CASSVSFGTDNSPLHF. CDR3 coding DNA: TGTGCCAGCAGCGTATCGTTCGGGACAGATAATTCACCCCTCCACTTT.

This sequence joins TRBV27 and TRBJ2-6; D is possibly TRBD2 (6 bases). CDR3 length equals 15 residues. Trimming removed 8 bases from V and 1 base from J, with 12 bases in between. In germline, CDR1 is MNHEY, CDR2 SMNVEV (reference sequence). CDR3 DNA: TGTGCCAGCCGCCAAGGGACTTCTGGGGCCAACGTCCTGACTTTC. Translation: CASRQGTSGANVLTF.

The chain carries TRBV11-1 and TRBJ2-1; 7 bases line up with TRBD2. Trimming at V came to 6 bases and at J to 6 bases, leaving 20 bases not matched to a gene. This CDR3 spans 18 amino acids. The germline CDR1 and CDR2 sequences are SGHAT and FQDESV (reference sequence). In DNA, the CDR3 is TGTGCCAGCAGTCGTAAAGGGCTATACCCGACTAGCAGCAATGAGCAGTTCTTC. As protein: CASSRKGLYPTSSNEQFF.

The chain uses TRBV5-6 and TRBJ2-3; tentatively, D is TRBD2 (6 bases). The length of the CDR3 is 14 residues. CDR1 is SGHDT, CDR2 YYEEEE, per germline. Trimming took 1 base from V and 5 from J, leaving 11 bases between them. CDR3 bases: TGTGCCAGCAGCTTGAACGCGGGGCGAGATACGCAGTATTTT. As protein: CASSLNAGRDTQYF. The full variable domain, completed using reference TRBV5-6 and TRBJ2-3, is DAGVTQSPTHLIKTRGQQVTLRCSPKSGHDTVSWYQQALGQGPQFIFQYYEEEERQRGNFPDRFSGHQFPNYSSELNVNALLLGDSALYLCASSLNAGRDTQYFGPGTRLTVL.

This clone turned up a few times. The chain has TRBV28 and TRBJ2-7, with TRBD2 matching 9 bases. J lost 2 bases, V lost 6 bases, and 5 bases had no gene match. This CDR3 region has 14 residues. Germline V CDR1 and CDR2: MDHEN, SYDVKM. The CDR3, as DNA: TGTGCCAGCAGGCGAGCGGGGGGACCCTACGAGCAGTACTTC. Its translation is CASRRAGGPYEQYF.

The genes are TRBV6-1 and TRBJ1-4; D unresolved. Germline CDR1 MNHNS, CDR2 SASEGT. The CDR3 totals 13 residues. Trimming pared 7 bases from V and 4 bases from J, leaving 10 bases between. The CDR3 DNA follows: TGTGCCAGCATGGGGAGATTTAATGAAAAACTGTTTTTT. It yields the protein CASMGRFNEKLFF.

The chain joins TRBV30 to TRBJ1-4; D uncertain. Germline lookup yields CDR1 GTSNPN and CDR2 SVGIG (reference sequence). The CDR3 is made up of 15 amino acids. With 3 bases removed from V and 4 bases from J, the gap between germline ends came to 15 bases. For the CDR3, the DNA is TGTGCCTGGAGCCACCGGGGAGTAAATAATGAAAAACTGTTTTTT. It specifies CAWSHRGVNNEKLFF.

J is TRBJ2-1 and V is TRBV9; D is perhaps TRBD1 (5 bases). CDR1 is SGDLS and CDR2 is YYNGEE in the germline V gene. The V and J ends lost 4 bases and 4 bases respectively, with 9 bases between them. CDR3 length: 13 residues. In nucleotides, the CDR3 is TGTGCCAGCAGCCCAGACAGTTACAATGAGCAGTTCTTC. Translated, it gives CASSPDSYNEQFF.

This sequence joins TRBV29-1 and TRBJ2-7, with 8 nucleotides matching TRBD1. The CDR3 sequence is 14 residues long. V shed 3 bases and J 3 bases; nucleotides not matched to a gene: 7. The germline gives CDR1 SQVTM, CDR2 ANQGSEA. Here the CDR3 DNA reads TGCAGCGTTGATGTTGGGACAGGTGACTACGAGCAGTACTTC. Its translation: CSVDVGTGDYEQYF.

The chain links TRBV27 to TRBJ2-1, with 9 bases lining up with TRBD2. The V gene end was trimmed by 0 bases and the J gene end by 7 bases; junction bases not matched to a gene: 4. The CDR3 is made up of 15 amino acids. The germline CDR1 and CDR2 sequences are MNHEY and SMNVEV (reference sequence). CDR3 bases: TGTGCCAGCAGTTTATCACTAGCGGGTGATAATGAGCAGTTCTTC. Its protein product is CASSLSLAGDNEQFF.

The chain has TRBV27 and TRBJ2-6; possibly TRBD1 for D (6 bases). Germline loops: CDR1 MNHEY, CDR2 SMNVEV (reference sequence). V lost 4 bases and J 2 bases, leaving 12 bases between the germline ends. This CDR3 has 16 amino acids. CDR3 protein: CASSSSGVTGANVLTF. Written as DNA, the CDR3 is TGTGCCAGCAGTTCCTCAGGGGTTACTGGGGCCAACGTCCTGACTTTC. The full variable domain, completed using reference TRBV27 and TRBJ2-6, is EAQVTQNPRYLITVTGKKLTVTCSQNMNHEYMSWYRQDPGLGLRQIYYSMNVEVTDKGDVPEGYKVSRKEKRNFPLILESPSPNQTSLYFCASSSSGVTGANVLTFGAGSRLTVL.

The V and J genes are TRBV7-9 and TRBJ1-3; the match to TRBD1 covers 7 bases. Trimming removed 1 base from V and 0 bases from J; junction bases left unmatched: 6. The germline V gene encodes CDR1 SEHNR and CDR2 FQNEAQ (reference sequence). CDR3 length: 17 residues. The CDR3 DNA reads TGTGCCAGCAGCTTAGAGGGACAGTTGTACTCTGGAAACACCATATATTTT. Its translation is CASSLEGQLYSGNTIYF.

The V call is TRBV29-1, the J call TRBJ2-1; D ambiguous. The CDR3 is 13 residues long. Per germline, CDR1 SQVTM and CDR2 ANQGSEA. The V gene lost 6 bases and the J gene lost 10 bases, with 19 bases spanning the gap. CDR3 DNA sequence: TGCAGCGTGGCAGGCTCATTAAGCAGGGAGCAGTTCTTC. This gives the protein CSVAGSLSREQFF.

This clone has just a few counts. This chain joins TRBV4-3 and TRBJ2-1; the match to TRBD2 covers 11 bases. Germline trimming cut 5 bases from V and 7 bases from J; bases unmatched to any gene: 7. Germline V gene data show CDR1 as LGHNA and CDR2 as YSLEER. CDR3 size: 15 residues. CDR3 loop: CASSETSGTWNEQFF. CDR3 in DNA: TGCGCCAGCAGCGAGACTAGCGGGACATGGAATGAGCAGTTCTTC.

This sequence joins TRBV7-3 and TRBJ2-5, with TRBD2 matching 15 bases. The CDR3 extends over 16 amino acids. The V and J ends lost 5 bases and 4 bases, in that order; junction bases with no gene match: 5. The germline gives CDR1 SGHTA, CDR2 FQGTGA. As DNA, the CDR3 is TGTGCCAGCAGCCTTGGACTAGCGGGGGGGCTAGAGACCCAGTACTTC. It yields the protein CASSLGLAGGLETQYF.

V is TRBV5-6 and J is TRBJ1-5; tentative D call: TRBD1 (6 bases). Germline V gene lookup returns CDR1 SGHDT and CDR2 YYEEEE. The CDR3 is made up of 15 amino acids. The V end lost 4 bases, the J end lost 3 bases, and 14 bases lay between the germline ends. As DNA, the CDR3 is TGTGCCAGCAGCCGAATGGACAGAAACAATCAGCCCCAGCATTTT. It translates to CASSRMDRNNQPQHF.